This is a list of T cell receptor beta chains from one sample in a study of blood T cell repertoires in COVID-19. The data were produced by immunoSEQ multiplex PCR, yet TCRdb's version contains in-frame clones alone and is incomplete. The sample carries around 140,000 clones, about 87% recorded once. The sample comprised peripheral blood. These receptors were collected from a human donor with COVID-19, enrolled during active disease. The donor label of this sample is uncertain. Each CDR3 is given with its conserved first and last residue. The D gene is left open where the match is weak. Part of the rows lack a size; the others show once, few, many or a class for expanded clones.

J gene	clone size	D gene	V gene	CDR3 DNA	CDR3 protein
TRBJ2-5	few	TRBD2	TRBV30	TGTGCCTGGAGTGTACGGGGACTACCAGAGACCCAGTACTTC	CAWSVRGLPETQYF
TRBJ1-1	once	NA	TRBV19	TGTGCCAGTACCATTAGGGAGGAAGCTGAAGCTTTCTTT	CASTIREEAEAFF
TRBJ1-5	NA	TRBD1	TRBV28	TGTGCCAGCAGTTTAGAACAGGGGGCCGGTCAGCCCCAGCATTTT	CASSLEQGAGQPQHF
TRBJ2-1	NA	TRBD1	TRBV29-1	TGCAGCGCCCCCTGGGGGACAGTTGCGGATGAGCAGTTCTTC	CSAPWGTVADEQFF
TRBJ2-7	NA	NA	TRBV27	TGTGCCAGCAAAGTGGCGGGCCTTACCTCCTACGAGCAGTACTTC	CASKVAGLTSYEQYF
TRBJ1-1	NA	NA	TRBV2	TGTGCCAGCAGCCAGACCTTGGGACTCGTGAACACTGAAGCTTTCTTT	CASSQTLGLVNTEAFF
TRBJ2-2	NA	TRBD2	TRBV28	TGTGCCAGCAGTTTCTCTAGCGGGAGCGCTGGATCCGGGGAGCTGTTTTTT	CASSFSSGSAGSGELFF
TRBJ2-5	NA	TRBD2	TRBV5-4	TGTGCCAGCAGCTTCCCGGGGGGTATCCAAGAGACCCAGTACTTC	CASSFPGGIQETQYF
TRBJ1-2	NA	NA	TRBV14	TGTGCCAGCAGCTACTCCTCCGGGACTGTCGGCCACTATGGCTACACCTTC	CASSYSSGTVGHYGYTF
TRBJ1-5	NA	NA	TRBV24-1	TGTGCCACCAGTCTGGGGGGGCTTTATAGCAATCAGCCCCAGCATTTT	CATSLGGLYSNQPQHF